This is a list of T cell receptor beta chains from one sample in a study of CD8+ T cells in alopecia areata. Produced via immunoSEQ multiplex PCR; TCRdb's table is partial and in-frame only. The table records a few hundred thousand clones, 35% to 40% of them present only once. The material sequenced was CD4+ T cells sorted from blood, taken at approximately week 31, from a patient treated with tofacitinib. Receptor source: a human donor with alopecia areata. Both conserved end residues are part of each CDR3. The order of the fields is clone size, J gene, D gene, CDR3 length, V gene, CDR3 DNA, CDR3 protein. A D gene is named only where the DNA matches it firmly. The size of a clone is reported for some rows only, either as once, few or many, or as a class for expanded clones.

size: .
J: TRBJ1-3
D: .
length: 15
V: TRBV29-1
DNA: TGCAGCGCCCCGGAAGTCGAGGGCGCTGGAAACACCATATATTTT
CDR3: CSAPEVEGAGNTIYF

size: .
J: TRBJ1-5
D: .
length: 16
V: TRBV7-9
DNA: TGTGCCAGCAGCGGGTACACAGGGTTTGGGAATCAGCCCCAGCATTTT
CDR3: CASSGYTGFGNQPQHF

size: .
J: TRBJ2-5
D: .
length: 14
V: TRBV7-2
DNA: TGTGCCAGCAGCGTTACCCAGGGGTCAGAGACCCAGTACTTC
CDR3: CASSVTQGSETQYF

size: .
J: TRBJ1-4
D: .
length: 14
V: TRBV30
DNA: TGTGCCTGTCCATCCGGGTCCCTTGATGAAAAACTGTTTTTT
CDR3: CACPSGSLDEKLFF

size: .
J: TRBJ1-2
D: .
length: 15
V: TRBV7-8
DNA: TGTGCCAGCAGCTTAGCGGAGAGACAGGCCAGGGACTACACCTTC
CDR3: CASSLAERQARDYTF

size: few
J: TRBJ2-1
D: .
length: 16
V: TRBV4-1
DNA: TGCGCCAGCAGCCAAGATTCTGTTAGCGGTGGCGAGAAGCAGTTCTTC
CDR3: CASSQDSVSGGEKQFF

size: .
J: TRBJ2-3
D: .
length: 14
V: TRBV7-2
DNA: TGTGCCAGCAGCTTGGTAGCGGTGGGGGATACGCAGTATTTT
CDR3: CASSLVAVGDTQYF

size: few
J: TRBJ1-2
D: .
length: 13
V: TRBV30
DNA: TGTGCCTGGAGTGTACGTACAGGGCTTGGCTACACCTTC
CDR3: CAWSVRTGLGYTF

size: few
J: TRBJ2-3
D: .
length: 12
V: TRBV5-1
DNA: TGCGCCAGCAGCTCCAACACAGATACGCAGTATTTT
CDR3: CASSSNTDTQYF

size: .
J: TRBJ1-1
D: .
length: 13
V: TRBV19
DNA: TGTGCCAGTAGTATAGAGCGGCGAAGTGAAGCTTTCTTT
CDR3: CASSIERRSEAFF

size: few
J: TRBJ2-2
D: .
length: 14
V: TRBV11-2
DNA: TGTGCCAGCAGCTCACTCAGCGGTACCGGGGAGCTGTTTTTT
CDR3: CASSSLSGTGELFF

size: few
J: TRBJ2-7
D: TRBD2
length: 17
V: TRBV5-1
DNA: TGCGCCAGCAGCTTGGCGCGCCCACTAGCGGGAGCATACGAGCAGTACTTC
CDR3: CASSLARPLAGAYEQYF

size: .
J: TRBJ2-1
D: .
length: 13
V: TRBV30
DNA: TGTGCCGTTAGCGCCTACACCTACAATGAGCAGTTCTTC
CDR3: CAVSAYTYNEQFF

size: few
J: TRBJ2-7
D: .
length: 16
V: TRBV29-1
DNA: TGCAGCGTTGAAGACCCCTTTAGCGCCGCATCCTACGAGCAGTACTTC
CDR3: CSVEDPFSAASYEQYF

size: .
J: TRBJ1-2
D: .
length: 15
V: TRBV5-1
DNA: TGCGCCAGCAGCTTGGAGGGAGCTCGGTTTCATGGCTACACCTTC
CDR3: CASSLEGARFHGYTF

size: few
J: TRBJ2-7
D: TRBD1
length: 13
V: TRBV13
DNA: TGTGCCAGCAGCTCGGACAGGTCCTACGAGCAGTACTTC
CDR3: CASSSDRSYEQYF